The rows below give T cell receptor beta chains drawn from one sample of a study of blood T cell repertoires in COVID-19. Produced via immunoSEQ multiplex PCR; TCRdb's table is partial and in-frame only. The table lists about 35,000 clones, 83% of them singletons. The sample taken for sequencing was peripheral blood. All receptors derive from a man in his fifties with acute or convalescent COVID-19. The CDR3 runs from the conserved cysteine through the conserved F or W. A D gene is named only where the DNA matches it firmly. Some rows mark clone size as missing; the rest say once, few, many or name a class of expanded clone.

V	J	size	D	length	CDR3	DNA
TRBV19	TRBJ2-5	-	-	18	CASSTPPGAGATRETQYF	TGTGCCAGTAGTACTCCTCCCGGGGCAGGGGCAACTAGAGAGACCCAGTACTTC
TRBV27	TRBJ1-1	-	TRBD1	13	CASSLGRQGEAFF	TGTGCCAGCAGTTTAGGTCGACAGGGTGAAGCTTTCTTT
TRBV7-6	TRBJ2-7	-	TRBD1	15	CASSLAGTGTYEQYF	TGTGCCAGCAGCTTAGCCGGGACAGGGACGTACGAGCAGTACTTC
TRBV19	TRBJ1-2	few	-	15	CASSIGPQRLNGYTF	TGTGCCAGTAGTATAGGTCCCCAGAGGCTTAACGGCTACACCTTC
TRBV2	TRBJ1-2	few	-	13	CASSDGARYGYTF	TGTGCCAGCAGTGATGGAGCAAGGTATGGCTACACCTTC
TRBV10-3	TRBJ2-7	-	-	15	CAISESRAGMGKQYF	TGTGCCATCAGTGAGTCAAGGGCGGGGATGGGAAAGCAGTACTTC
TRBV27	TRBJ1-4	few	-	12	CASLGPNEKLFF	TGTGCCAGCCTGGGGCCTAATGAAAAACTGTTTTTT
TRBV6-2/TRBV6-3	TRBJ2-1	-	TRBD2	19	CASSYMVASLAGAYNEQFF	TGTGCCAGCAGTTACATGGTTGCCAGTCTAGCGGGAGCCTACAATGAGCAGTTCTTC
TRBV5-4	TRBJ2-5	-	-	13	CASSLDGQETQYF	TGTGCCAGCAGCTTGGACGGCCAAGAGACCCAGTACTTC
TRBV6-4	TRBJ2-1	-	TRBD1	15	CASSEGTGDVNEQFF	TGTGCCAGCAGTGAAGGGACAGGGGATGTAAATGAGCAGTTCTTC
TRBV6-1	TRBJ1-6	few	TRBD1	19	CASSGGTGSVFRRNSPLHF	TGTGCCAGCAGTGGCGGGACAGGGAGCGTGTTTCGCCGTAATTCACCCCTCCACTTT
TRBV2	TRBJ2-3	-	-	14	CASGAGTSTDTQYF	TGTGCCAGCGGGGCCGGGACTAGCACAGATACGCAGTATTTT
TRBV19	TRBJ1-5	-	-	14	CASSIVQYNQPQHF	TGTGCCAGTAGTATTGTCCAGTACAATCAGCCCCAGCATTTT
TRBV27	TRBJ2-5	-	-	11	CASSAGETQYF	TGTGCCAGTTCGGCAGGAGAGACCCAGTACTTC
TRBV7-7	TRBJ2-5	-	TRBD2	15	CASSLGTSGRETQYF	TGTGCCAGCAGCTTAGGGACTAGCGGCCGGGAGACCCAGTACTTC
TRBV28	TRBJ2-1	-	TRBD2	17	CASSPGLAGVTYNEQFF	TGTGCCAGCAGTCCTGGATTAGCGGGAGTAACCTACAATGAGCAGTTCTTC
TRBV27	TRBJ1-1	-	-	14	CASSSSTGASEAFF	TGTGCCAGCAGTTCATCCACAGGAGCCTCTGAAGCTTTCTTT
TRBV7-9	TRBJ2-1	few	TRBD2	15	CASSFTGTIRVEQFF	TGTGCCAGCAGCTTTACCGGGACTATCCGCGTAGAGCAGTTCTTC
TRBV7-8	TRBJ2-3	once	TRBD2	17	CASSYNYPGGPRDTQYF	TGTGCCAGCAGCTACAACTACCCGGGGGGGCCGCGAGATACGCAGTATTTT
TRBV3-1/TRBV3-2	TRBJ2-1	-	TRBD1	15	CASSQGQGAYNEQFF	TGTGCCAGCAGCCAAGGACAGGGGGCTTACAATGAGCAGTTCTTC
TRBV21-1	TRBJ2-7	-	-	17	CASSKWVRGQGGYEQYF	TGTGCCAGCAGCAAATGGGTCCGGGGACAGGGTGGCTACGAGCAGTACTTC
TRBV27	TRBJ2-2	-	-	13	CASSFSGAGELFF	TGTGCCAGCAGTTTTTCGGGGGCCGGGGAGCTGTTTTTT
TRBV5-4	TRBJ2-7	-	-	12	CASSSKGWEQYF	TGTGCCAGCAGTTCCAAGGGGTGGGAGCAGTACTTC
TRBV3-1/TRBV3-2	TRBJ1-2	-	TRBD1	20	CASSQERLPGQGSLDYGYTF	TGTGCCAGCAGCCAAGAAAGACTTCCGGGACAGGGGAGCTTAGACTATGGCTACACCTTC
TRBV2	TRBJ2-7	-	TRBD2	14	CASSDGLADYEQYF	TGTGCCAGCAGTGACGGTCTAGCGGATTACGAGCAGTACTTC
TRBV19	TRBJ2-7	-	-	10	CASSMAEQYF	TGTGCCAGTAGTATGGCCGAGCAGTACTTC
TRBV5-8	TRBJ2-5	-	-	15	CASSLIGAVGETQYF	TGTGCCAGCAGCTTGATAGGGGCCGTCGGGGAGACCCAGTACTTC
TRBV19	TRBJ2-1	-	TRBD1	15	CASTLNRGLNNEQFF	TGTGCCAGTACCCTTAACAGGGGCCTGAACAATGAGCAGTTCTTC
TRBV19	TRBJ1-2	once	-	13	CASSLPYFYGYTF	TGTGCCAGTAGTCTGCCCTACTTCTATGGCTACACCTTC
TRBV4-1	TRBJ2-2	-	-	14	CASSQAGAGGELFF	TGCGCCAGCAGCCAAGCAGGGGCTGGCGGGGAGCTGTTTTTT
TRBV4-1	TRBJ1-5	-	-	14	CASSQDPGNQPQHF	TGCGCCAGCAGCCAAGACCCAGGGAATCAGCCCCAGCATTTT
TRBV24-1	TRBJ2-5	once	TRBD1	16	CATSDPQTGGKETQYF	TGTGCCACCAGTGACCCCCAGACAGGGGGCAAAGAGACCCAGTACTTC
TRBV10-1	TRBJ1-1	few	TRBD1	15	CASSEFRGRGTEAFF	TGCGCCAGCAGTGAGTTTAGGGGGCGCGGCACTGAAGCTTTCTTT
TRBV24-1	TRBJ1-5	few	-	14	CATKAGVGNQPQHF	TGTGCCACCAAAGCCGGGGTTGGCAATCAGCCCCAGCATTTT
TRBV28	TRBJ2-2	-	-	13	CASSFVRTGELFF	TGTGCCAGCAGTTTTGTGAGGACCGGGGAGCTGTTTTTT
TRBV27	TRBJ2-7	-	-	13	CASQGTNTYEQYF	TGTGCCAGCCAGGGGACTAACACATACGAGCAGTACTTC
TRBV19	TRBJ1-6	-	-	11	CASRTTGPLHF	TGTGCCAGTAGGACCACAGGTCCCCTCCACTTT
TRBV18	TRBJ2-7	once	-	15	CASSPPAGNSYEQYF	TGTGCCAGCTCACCACCGGCGGGGAACTCCTACGAGCAGTACTTC
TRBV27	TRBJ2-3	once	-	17	CASSLTGWGVNTDTQYF	TGTGCCAGCAGTTTGACAGGGTGGGGGGTTAACACAGATACGCAGTATTTT
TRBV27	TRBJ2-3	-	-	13	CASSFIRTDTQYF	TGTGCCAGCAGTTTCATTCGCACAGATACGCAGTATTTT
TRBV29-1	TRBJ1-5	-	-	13	CSVASGAGQPQHF	TGCAGCGTTGCTTCGGGAGCAGGTCAGCCCCAGCATTTT
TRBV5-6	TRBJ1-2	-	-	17	CASSLGGGKITAYGYTF	TGTGCCAGCAGCTTGGGGGGCGGCAAAATTACCGCTTATGGCTACACCTTC